The present T cell receptor (beta chain) was sequenced within a study of CD8 T cells in Susac syndrome. This CDR3 has 15 residues. Looked up from germline, CDR1 is DFQATT and CDR2 is SNEGSKA (reference sequence). V shed 3 bases and J 3 bases; nucleotides not matched to a gene: 6. The study sequenced TCR beta in blood CD8+ and CD4+ T cells. An amount of RNA that ranged from about 0.45 to 1 ug was reverse transcribed with random hexamers. TCR beta CDR3 was amplified by immunoSEQ covering 54 Vbeta and 13 Jbeta. MiXCR was run by TCRdb on the immunoSEQ multiplex PCR reads, yielding one entry per CDR3 protein. The sample lists fewer than 350,000 distinct CDR3 sequences, about 90% occurring once.

The gene calls are TRBV20-1 and TRBJ2-7, with TRBD1 matching over 12 bases. The sequenced sample consisted of CD4+ T cells from PBMCs. The TCR originated in a human donor with multiple sclerosis. The CDR3 loop is CSAREGTGGYYEQYF. CDR3 coding DNA: TGCAGTGCTAGGGAAGGGACAGGGGGCTACTACGAGCAGTACTTC.